Shown below are 5 T cell receptor beta chains from a single sample sequenced in a study of CD8 T cells in Susac syndrome. When the RNA was reverse transcribed, random hexamers were used with an input of about 0.45 to 1 ug. TCRdb analysed the immunoSEQ multiplex PCR reads with MiXCR anew, one entry per CDR3 protein. The sample lists about 170,000 distinct CDR3 sequences; roughly 92% were seen once. The specimen was CD4+ T cells from PBMCs. These TCRs come from a human donor with multiple sclerosis.

J is TRBJ2-5 and V is TRBV10-3, with TRBD2 as a possible D gene (6 bases). The CDR3 has 12 amino acids. CDR1 and CDR2 from the germline V gene are ENHRY and SYGVKD. The V and J ends lost 8 bases and 5 bases respectively, with 12 bases between them. The CDR3 protein is CAISSGGETQYF. DNA of the CDR3: TGTGCCATCTCTTCTGGGGGGGAGACCCAGTACTTC.

The chain couples TRBV28 to TRBJ2-3, with D unclear. The V gene lost 3 bases and the J gene lost 2 bases, with 9 bases spanning the gap. The CDR3 loop spans 14 amino acids. Germline CDR1 MDHEN, CDR2 SYDVKM. This CDR3 reads CASSLNTLTDTQYF. CDR3 nucleotides: TGTGCCAGCAGTTTGAACACACTCACAGATACGCAGTATTTT. Complete variable domain (other parts from reference TRBV28 and TRBJ2-3): DVKVTQSSRYLVKRTGEKVFLECVQDMDHENMFWYRQDPGLGLRLIYFSYDVKMKEKGDIPEGYSVSREKKERFSLILESASTNQTSMYLCASSLNTLTDTQYFGPGTRLTVL.

The V call is TRBV3-1, the J call TRBJ1-2; D is undetermined. In germline, CDR1 is LGHDT, CDR2 YNNKEL (reference sequence). Trimming took off 4 bases at V and 4 bases at J, with 7 bases between the two ends. There are 12 residues in the CDR3. CDR3 DNA: TGTGCCAGCAGCCGCACCTTCTATGGCTACACCTTC. The encoded protein is CASSRTFYGYTF.

The chain combines TRBV21-1 with TRBJ2-7; TRBD1 is taken as the D call from the table, unchecked against the DNA. TRBV21-1 is noted as a pseudogene. CDR3 size: 17 residues. The CDR3 loop reads CASQDGTGGFVNYEQYF. The CDR3 DNA follows: TGTGCCAGCCAAGACGGGACAGGGGGTTTTGTAAACTACGAGCAGTACTTC.

The sample holds one count of this clonotype. The chain is built from TRBV20-1 and TRBJ2-7; perhaps TRBD2 as D (6 bases). Trimming took off 7 bases at V and 0 bases at J, with 13 bases between the two ends. Germline lookup yields CDR1 DFQATT and CDR2 SNEGSKA (reference sequence). CDR3 length equals 13 residues. CDR3 residues: CSVGGKSSYEQYF. Here the CDR3 DNA reads TGCAGTGTGGGCGGGAAAAGCTCCTACGAGCAGTACTTC.